A single sample gave rise to the 18 T cell receptor beta chains below, sequenced in a study of T cell repertoires in cytomegalovirus infection (dated by TCRdb to the late 2010s). TCRdb names Illumina HiSeq 1500 as the instrument used. The public sequencing data were trimmed at Q25 with fastp and processed into clonotypes with MiXCR by TCRdb, which kept only in-frame beta chains. CDR3 protein sequences are deduplicated, and each keeps its most common genes and DNA. Across this sample there are roughly 320,000 distinct CDR3 sequences, with more than 8% seen only once. Around 4% of the sample belongs to the ten largest clones. The material sequenced was PBMCs. The source of these receptors is a human donor in good health (CMV status not recorded). Some clones in this sample may be carry-over from other donors' samples.

V is TRBV6-5 and J is TRBJ2-7, with TRBD2 matching over 7 bases. The CDR3 is 14 residues long. Germline CDR1 and CDR2: MNHEY and SVGAGI. The J segment lost 3 bases and the V segment lost 2 bases, leaving 4 bases of the junction unmatched. CDR3 sequence (DNA): TGTGCCAGCAGTTACGGCGGGAGAGACTACGAGCAGTACTTC. Protein: CASSYGGRDYEQYF.

This clonotype was observed many times. The CDR3 here is CASRPSGGSGELFF. DNA of the CDR3: TGTGCCAGCAGACCGTCAGGGGGATCCGGGGAGCTGTTTTTT. The chain recombines TRBV7-9 with TRBJ2-2; 7 bases agree with TRBD1. Trimming removed 6 bases from V and 6 bases from J; junction bases left unmatched: 7. The CDR3 covers 14 residues. Germline-derived CDR1 and CDR2 are SEHNR and FQNEAQ (reference sequence).

In this sample, this clonotype turned up many times. This chain links TRBV7-9 with TRBJ1-4; D not resolved. CDR1 is SEHNR and CDR2 is FQNEAQ in the germline V gene (reference sequence). V lost 5 bases to trimming and J lost 0 bases, with 13 bases between them. The CDR3 runs 16 residues. The CDR3: CASSPRRGSTNEKLFF. Written as DNA, the CDR3 is TGTGCCAGCAGCCCCCGCCGGGGTTCAACTAATGAAAAACTGTTTTTT.

Many counts were recorded for this clonotype. The rearrangement links TRBV12-3 or TRBV12-4 to TRBJ1-5; the D gene is possibly TRBD1 (6 bases). The CDR3 runs 15 residues. With 7 bases removed from V and 4 bases from J, the gap between germline ends came to 17 bases. CDR3 protein: CASKIRQVPNQPQHF. As DNA, the CDR3 is TGTGCCAGCAAGATTCGACAGGTTCCTAATCAGCCCCAGCATTTT.

The rearrangement joins TRBV12-3 or TRBV12-4 to TRBJ1-5; D is ambiguous. This CDR3 is built from 14 residues. The V end lost 3 bases, the J end lost 4 bases, and 10 bases lay between the germline ends. CDR3 nucleotides: TGTGCCAGCAGTTTCCGAACAACAAATCAGCCCCAGCATTTT. This codes for CASSFRTTNQPQHF.

This clonotype was seen only a few times. The genes are TRBV5-1 and TRBJ2-7; D call uncertain. V was clipped by 0 bases and J by 0 bases, with 10 bases between them. CDR3 size: 15 residues. Germline V gene sequence: CDR1 SGHRS, CDR2 YFSETQ. CDR3 loop: CASSLDGLSSYEQYF. The CDR3 bases are TGCGCCAGCAGCTTGGACGGGTTGAGCTCCTACGAGCAGTACTTC.

This clonotype was detected ten times or more. The chain couples TRBV11-1 to TRBJ1-1; D remains unclear. Germline CDR1 is SGHAT and CDR2 is FQDESV (reference sequence). There are 12 residues in the CDR3. V was pared by 4 bases and J by 3 bases, with 6 bases between. The CDR3 sequence: CASSSDDTEAFF. In DNA, the CDR3 is TGTGCCAGCAGCTCGGATGACACTGAAGCTTTCTTT.

Many counts were recorded for this clonotype. CDR3 amino acids: CASSDRPSPQETQYF. CDR3 nucleotide sequence: TGTGCCAGCAGCGATCGACCGAGTCCTCAGGAGACCCAGTACTTC. This sequence joins TRBV7-2 and TRBJ2-5; no clear D gene. With 5 bases removed from V and 5 bases from J, the gap between germline ends came to 18 bases. The CDR3 spans 15 residues. The germline V gene has CDR1 SGHTA and CDR2 FQGNSA.

This clonotype has a count of ten or more. CDR3 region: CATSKSDRGPIDTQYF. DNA of the CDR3: TGTGCCACCAGCAAATCCGACAGGGGACCTATAGATACGCAGTATTTT. The J gene is TRBJ2-3, the V gene TRBV15; 8 positions agree with TRBD1. V trimming: 4 bases; J trimming: 5 bases; junction bases outside the gene matches: 11. Germline V lookup: CDR1 LNHNV, CDR2 YYDKDF (reference sequence). CDR3 length: 16 amino acids.

In regard to this clonotype: A single base separates this from a much larger clone, so it may be a read error. The chain combines TRBV7-2 with TRBJ2-5, with TRBD1 identical over 7 bases. Germline assignment: CDR1 SGHTA and CDR2 FQGNSA. CDR3 length: 12 amino acids. The CDR3 DNA reads as TGTGCCAGCAGCTTTGACAGGGAGACCCGGTACTTC. Residues: CASSFDRETRYF.

Only a few counts were recorded for this clonotype. The chain uses TRBV2 and TRBJ2-5; 11 bases match TRBD2. This CDR3 has 12 amino acids. V lost 9 bases and J lost 5; bases outside the gene matches: 2. Germline CDR1 reads SNHLY; CDR2 reads FYNNEI. CDR3 nucleotides: TGTGCCAGAGGGACTAGCGGTGAGACCCAGTACTTC. Translated, it gives CARGTSGETQYF.

This clonotype came up many times. The chain joins TRBV7-6 to TRBJ2-5; D is undetermined. The germline gives CDR1 SGHVS, CDR2 FNYEAQ. V lost 5 bases and J 1 base, leaving 2 bases between the germline ends. The length of the CDR3 is 11 residues. Written as DNA, the CDR3 is TGTGCCAGCAGCGTCCAAGAGACCCAGTACTTC. It is translated as CASSVQETQYF.

In this sample, this clonotype turned up many times. V and J are TRBV7-2 and TRBJ1-5; D uncertain. Germline CDR1 reads SGHTA; CDR2 reads FQGNSA. The length of the CDR3 is 14 residues. The ends were cut back, 5 bases at V and 4 bases at J, with 12 bases in the middle. The CDR3 DNA sequence: TGTGCCAGCAGCCCCCAGAAACGAAATCAGCCCCAGCATTTT. Translated: CASSPQKRNQPQHF.

This clonotype was picked up many times. The chain has TRBV6-5 and TRBJ1-5; maybe TRBD1 (5 bases). V was shortened by 6 bases and J by 2 bases, with 14 bases between the two germline ends. Germline V CDR1 and CDR2: MNHEY, SVGAGI. The CDR3 is 15 residues long. CDR3 coding DNA: TGTGCCAGCAGCAGAGACAGTGTGGGCAATCAGCCCCAGCATTTT. It is translated as CASSRDSVGNQPQHF.

V usage is TRBV5-4 and J usage is TRBJ1-5; 8 nucleotides align to TRBD1. This CDR3 comprises 15 residues. V shed 4 bases and J 2 bases; nucleotides not matched to a gene: 5. Per the germline V gene, CDR1 is SGHNT and CDR2 is YYREEE (reference sequence). CDR3 loop: CASSTQGAGNQPQHF. The CDR3 DNA is TGTGCCAGCAGCACCCAGGGGGCGGGCAATCAGCCCCAGCATTTT.

The chain links TRBV7-2 to TRBJ2-1, with 7 positions matching TRBD2. The germline V gene has CDR1 SGHTA and CDR2 FQGNSA. The CDR3 length is 15 residues. Trimming took 0 bases from V and 8 from J; bases not matched to a gene: 7. The chain's CDR3 is CASSLAAGEVYEQFF. Written as DNA, the CDR3 is TGTGCCAGCAGCTTAGCGGCGGGGGAGGTCTATGAGCAGTTCTTC.

This clonotype was seen a handful of times. The chain combines TRBV6-6 with TRBJ1-3; D ambiguous. The CDR3 is made up of 14 amino acids. The V end was cut by 8 bases, the J end by 1 base, with 12 bases between. Germline V gives CDR1 MNHNY, CDR2 SVGAGI (reference sequence). This CDR3 reads CASSRLGSGNTIYF. CDR3 nucleotides: TGTGCCAGCTCGCGGTTAGGGTCTGGAAACACCATATATTTT.

This clonotype was picked up a small number of times. The V call is TRBV3-1, the J call TRBJ1-1; 9 nucleotides agree with TRBD1. V gave up 5 bases and J gave up 9 bases; unmatched junction bases: 4. Germline lookup yields CDR1 LGHDT and CDR2 YNNKEL (reference sequence). CDR3 length: 12 amino acids. CDR3 protein: CASSYGQGKAFF. For the CDR3, the DNA is TGTGCCAGCAGCTACGGACAGGGGAAAGCTTTCTTT.